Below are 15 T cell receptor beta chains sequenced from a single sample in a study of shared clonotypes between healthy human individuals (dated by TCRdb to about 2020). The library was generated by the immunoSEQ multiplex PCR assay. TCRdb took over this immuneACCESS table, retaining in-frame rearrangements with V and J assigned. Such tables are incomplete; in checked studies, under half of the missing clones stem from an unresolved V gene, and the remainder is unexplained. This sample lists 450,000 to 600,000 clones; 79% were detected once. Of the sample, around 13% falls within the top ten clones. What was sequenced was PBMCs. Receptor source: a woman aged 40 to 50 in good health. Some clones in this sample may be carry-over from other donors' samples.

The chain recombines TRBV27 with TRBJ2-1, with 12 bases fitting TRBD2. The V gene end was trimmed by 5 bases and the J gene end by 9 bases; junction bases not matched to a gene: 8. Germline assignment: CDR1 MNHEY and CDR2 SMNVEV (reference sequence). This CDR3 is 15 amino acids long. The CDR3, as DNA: TGTGCCAGCAGTCCTGGGACTAGCGGGTTTGGTGAGCAGTTCTTC. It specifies CASSPGTSGFGEQFF.

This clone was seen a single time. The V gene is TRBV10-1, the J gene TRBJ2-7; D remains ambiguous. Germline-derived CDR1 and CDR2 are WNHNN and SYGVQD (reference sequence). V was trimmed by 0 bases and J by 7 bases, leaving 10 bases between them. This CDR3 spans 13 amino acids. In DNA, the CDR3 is TGCGCCAGCAGTGAGTCCCTAGTGGGTGAGCAGTACTTC. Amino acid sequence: CASSESLVGEQYF.

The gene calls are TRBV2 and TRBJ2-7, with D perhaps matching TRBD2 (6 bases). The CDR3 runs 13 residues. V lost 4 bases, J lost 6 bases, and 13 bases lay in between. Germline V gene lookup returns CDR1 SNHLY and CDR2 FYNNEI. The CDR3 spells CASSGAQGGEQYF. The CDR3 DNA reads TGTGCCAGCAGTGGGGCTCAGGGAGGCGAGCAGTACTTC. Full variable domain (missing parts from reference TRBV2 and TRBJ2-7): EPEVTQTPSHQVTQMGQEVILRCVPISNHLYFYWYRQILGQKVEFLVSFYNNEISEKSEIFDDQFSVERPDGSNFTLKIRSTKLEDSAMYFCASSGAQGGEQYFGPGTRLTVT.

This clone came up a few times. The CDR3 DNA follows: TGTGCCAGCAGCTTAGGCGGGCGCGCGACGCAGTATTTT. It specifies CASSLGGRATQYF. This chain uses TRBV11-2 with TRBJ2-3, with a possible D match to TRBD2 (5 bases). CDR1 is SGHAT and CDR2 is FQNNGV in the germline V gene. The CDR3 totals 13 residues. Between the trimmed V and J ends, which lost 1 base and 9 bases, there was a span of 11 bases.

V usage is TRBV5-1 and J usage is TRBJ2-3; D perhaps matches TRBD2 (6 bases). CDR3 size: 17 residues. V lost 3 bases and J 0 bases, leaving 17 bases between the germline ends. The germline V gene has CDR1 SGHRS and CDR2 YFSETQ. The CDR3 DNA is TGCGCCAGCAGCTGGGCTTCCATCGGGAGAAGCACAGATACGCAGTATTTT. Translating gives CASSWASIGRSTDTQYF.

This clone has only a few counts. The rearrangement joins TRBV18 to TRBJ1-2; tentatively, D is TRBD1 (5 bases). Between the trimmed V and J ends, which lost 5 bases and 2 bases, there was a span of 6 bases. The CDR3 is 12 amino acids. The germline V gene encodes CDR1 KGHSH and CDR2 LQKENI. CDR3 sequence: CASSWGNYGYTF. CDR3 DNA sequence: TGTGCCAGCTCATGGGGCAACTATGGCTACACCTTC.

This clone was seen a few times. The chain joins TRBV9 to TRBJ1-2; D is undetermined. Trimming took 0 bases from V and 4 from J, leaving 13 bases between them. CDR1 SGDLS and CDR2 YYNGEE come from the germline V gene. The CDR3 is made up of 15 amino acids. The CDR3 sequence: CASSVEPASRYGYTF. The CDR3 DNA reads TGTGCCAGCAGCGTAGAGCCAGCCAGCCGCTATGGCTACACCTTC.

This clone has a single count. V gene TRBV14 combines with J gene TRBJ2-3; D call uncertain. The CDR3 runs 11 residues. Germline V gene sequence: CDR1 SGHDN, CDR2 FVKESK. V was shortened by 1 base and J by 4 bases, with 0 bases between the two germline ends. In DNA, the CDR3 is TGTGCCAGCAGCCAAGCAGATACGCAGTATTTT. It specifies CASSQADTQYF.

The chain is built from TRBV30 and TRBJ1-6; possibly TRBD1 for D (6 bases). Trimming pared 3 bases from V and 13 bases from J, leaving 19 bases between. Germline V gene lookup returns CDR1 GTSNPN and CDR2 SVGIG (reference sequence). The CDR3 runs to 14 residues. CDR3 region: CAWRARTAPGPLHF. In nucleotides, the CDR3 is TGTGCCTGGAGGGCCAGGACAGCCCCGGGGCCCCTCCACTTT.

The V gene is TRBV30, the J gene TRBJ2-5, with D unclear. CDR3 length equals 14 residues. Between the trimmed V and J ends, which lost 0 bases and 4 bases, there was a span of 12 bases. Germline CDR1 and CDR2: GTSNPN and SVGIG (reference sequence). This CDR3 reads CAWSVGNNLETQYF. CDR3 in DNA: TGTGCCTGGAGTGTAGGGAATAATTTAGAGACCCAGTACTTC.

CDR3 residues: CASSYGKAPQETQYF. The CDR3 nucleotides are TGTGCCAGCAGTTACGGGAAGGCCCCACAAGAGACCCAGTACTTC. The chain employs TRBV6-5 and TRBJ2-5; D unclear. V was shortened by 2 bases and J by 2 bases, with 12 bases between the two germline ends. Per germline, CDR1 MNHEY and CDR2 SVGAGI. CDR3 size: 15 residues.

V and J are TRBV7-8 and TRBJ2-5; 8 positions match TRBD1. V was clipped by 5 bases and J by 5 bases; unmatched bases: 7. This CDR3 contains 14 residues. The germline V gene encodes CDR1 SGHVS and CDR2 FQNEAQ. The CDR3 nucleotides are TGTGCCAGCAGCCCCCAGACAGGGGTGGAGACCCAGTACTTC. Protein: CASSPQTGVETQYF. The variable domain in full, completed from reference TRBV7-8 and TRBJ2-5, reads GAGVSQSPRYKVAKRGQDVALRCDPISGHVSLFWYQQALGQGPEFLTYFQNEAQLDKSGLPSDRFFAERPEGSVSTLKIQRTQQEDSAVYLCASSPQTGVETQYFGPGTRLLVL.

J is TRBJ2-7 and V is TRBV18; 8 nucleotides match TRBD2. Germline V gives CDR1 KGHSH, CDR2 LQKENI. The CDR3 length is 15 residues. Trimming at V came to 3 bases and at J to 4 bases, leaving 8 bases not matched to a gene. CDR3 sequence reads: CASSPGGARGYEQYF. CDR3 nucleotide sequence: TGTGCCAGCTCACCCGGGGGGGCCCGGGGATACGAGCAGTACTTC.

CDR3 coding DNA: TGTGCCAGTAGTACACCGGGACGCCTCTCCTACAATGAGCAGTTCTTC. Amino acids: CASSTPGRLSYNEQFF. The V gene is TRBV19, the J gene TRBJ2-1; D may correspond to TRBD1 or TRBD2 (5 bases each). The V and J ends lost 4 bases and 0 bases respectively, with 13 bases between them. This CDR3 contains 16 residues. Germline V gives CDR1 LNHDA, CDR2 SQIVND (reference sequence).

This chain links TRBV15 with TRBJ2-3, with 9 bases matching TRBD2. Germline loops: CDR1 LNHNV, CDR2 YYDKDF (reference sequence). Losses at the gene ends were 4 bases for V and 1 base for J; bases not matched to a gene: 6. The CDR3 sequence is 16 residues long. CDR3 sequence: CATSTEQREGTDTQYF. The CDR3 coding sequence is TGTGCCACCAGCACGGAGCAGCGGGAGGGCACAGATACGCAGTATTTT.